This TCR beta chain stems from a study of blood T cell repertoires in COVID-19. Looking at the study overall: Material from acute and convalescent COVID-19 was sourced from the United States, Italy and Spain. Sources were T cells, B-cell-depleted T cells, or PBMCs; the material itself was cDNA or gDNA.

The method was immunoSEQ multiplex PCR; TCRdb's version includes in-frame clones alone and lacks a portion of them. The table has fewer than 350,000 clones, approximately 88% seen once. This CDR3 is 20 amino acids long. V lost 1 base, J lost 5 bases, and 28 bases lay in between. CDR1 SGDLS and CDR2 YYNGEE come from the germline V gene. Participant age was about 18 to 89 years, and participants resided in roughly 25 US areas. Participant-reported clinical history was the basis for cohort assignment. The TCR originated in a woman aged 40 to 50 who had recovered from COVID-19. The sequencing sample was made of PBMCs or T cells enriched from blood (not recorded which). V and J are TRBV9 and TRBJ2-1; D may be TRBD1 (6 bases). CDR3 protein: CASSVSAGQIPFVWDNEQFF. CDR3 bases: TGTGCCAGCAGCGTAAGCGCCGGACAGATCCCCTTTGTATGGGACAATGAGCAGTTCTTC.